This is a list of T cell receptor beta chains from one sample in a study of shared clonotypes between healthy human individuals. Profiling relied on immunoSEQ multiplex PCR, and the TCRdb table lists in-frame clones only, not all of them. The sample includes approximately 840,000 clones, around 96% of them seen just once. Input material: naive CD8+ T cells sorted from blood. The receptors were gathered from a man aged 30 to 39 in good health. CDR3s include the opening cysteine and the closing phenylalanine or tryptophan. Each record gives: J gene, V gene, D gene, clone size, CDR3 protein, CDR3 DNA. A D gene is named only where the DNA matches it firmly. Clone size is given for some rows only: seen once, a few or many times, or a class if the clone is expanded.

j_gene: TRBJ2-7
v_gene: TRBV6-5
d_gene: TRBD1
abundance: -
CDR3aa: CASSYIWDRVPYEQYF
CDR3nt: TGTGCCAGCAGTTATATATGGGACAGGGTCCCCTACGAGCAGTACTTC

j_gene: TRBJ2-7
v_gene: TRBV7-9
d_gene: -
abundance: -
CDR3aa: CASSLEGGVRGEQYF
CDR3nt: TGTGCCAGCAGCTTAGAGGGGGGAGTTAGAGGGGAGCAGTACTTC

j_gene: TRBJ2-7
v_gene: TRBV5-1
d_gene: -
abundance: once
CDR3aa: CASRRTQSLEEQYF
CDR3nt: TGCGCCAGCAGACGGACACAGAGTCTAGAGGAGCAGTACTTC

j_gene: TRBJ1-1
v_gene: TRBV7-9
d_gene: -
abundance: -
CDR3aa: CASSSREGYTEAFF
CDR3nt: TGTGCCAGCAGCTCCAGGGAAGGATACACTGAAGCTTTCTTT

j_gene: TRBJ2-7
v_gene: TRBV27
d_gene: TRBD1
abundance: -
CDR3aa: CASSRPRQGPDEQYF
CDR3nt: TGTGCCAGCAGTCGACCCCGACAGGGACCGGACGAGCAGTACTTC

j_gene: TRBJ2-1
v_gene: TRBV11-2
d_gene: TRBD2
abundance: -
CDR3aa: CASGKGLAGSYNEQFF
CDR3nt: TGTGCCAGCGGAAAGGGGCTAGCGGGATCCTACAATGAGCAGTTCTTC

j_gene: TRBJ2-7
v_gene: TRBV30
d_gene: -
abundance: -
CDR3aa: CAWMREAVYEQYF
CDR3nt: TGTGCCTGGATGAGGGAGGCCGTCTACGAGCAGTACTTC

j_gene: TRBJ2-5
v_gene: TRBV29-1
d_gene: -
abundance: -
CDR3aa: CSVVAIQETQYF
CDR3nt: TGCAGCGTTGTCGCTATTCAAGAGACCCAGTACTTC

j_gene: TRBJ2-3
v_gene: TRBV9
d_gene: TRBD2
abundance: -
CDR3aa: CASSVELALPTDTQYF
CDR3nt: TGTGCCAGCAGCGTAGAACTAGCGCTCCCCACAGATACGCAGTATTTT

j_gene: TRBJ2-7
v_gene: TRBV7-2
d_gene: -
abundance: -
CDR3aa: CASSLGPASSYEQYF
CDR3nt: TGTGCCAGCAGCTTAGGCCCCGCGAGCTCCTACGAGCAGTACTTC

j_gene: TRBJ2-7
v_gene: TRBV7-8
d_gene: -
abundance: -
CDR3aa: CASSLGLESAKEQYF
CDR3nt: TGTGCCAGCAGCTTAGGACTAGAGTCGGCTAAGGAGCAGTACTTC

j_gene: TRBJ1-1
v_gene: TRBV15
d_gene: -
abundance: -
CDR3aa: CATSREVSLRTEAFF
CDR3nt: TGTGCCACCAGCAGAGAGGTGTCCTTGAGGACTGAAGCTTTCTTT

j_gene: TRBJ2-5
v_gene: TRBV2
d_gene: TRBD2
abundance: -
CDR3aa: CASSAFEAGVRETQYF
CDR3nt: TGTGCCAGCAGTGCCTTCGAAGCGGGAGTTCGAGAGACCCAGTACTTC

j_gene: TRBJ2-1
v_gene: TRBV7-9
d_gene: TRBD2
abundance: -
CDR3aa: CASSYTGTSGNEQFF
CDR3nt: TGTGCCAGCAGCTACACCGGGACTAGCGGGAATGAGCAGTTCTTC

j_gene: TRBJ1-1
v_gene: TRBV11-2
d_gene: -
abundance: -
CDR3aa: CASSLQYGGPNTEAFF
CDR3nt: TGTGCCAGCAGCTTACAGTATGGGGGACCCAACACTGAAGCTTTCTTT

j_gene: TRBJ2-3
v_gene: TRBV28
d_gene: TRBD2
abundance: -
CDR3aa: CASSGRGGPFGTDTQYF
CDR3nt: TGTGCCAGCAGTGGGAGGGGAGGGCCTTTCGGCACAGATACGCAGTATTTT

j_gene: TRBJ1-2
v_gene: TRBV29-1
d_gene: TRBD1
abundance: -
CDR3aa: CSVEDLRGQDYGYTF
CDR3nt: TGCAGCGTTGAAGATCTCAGGGGGCAGGACTATGGCTACACCTTC

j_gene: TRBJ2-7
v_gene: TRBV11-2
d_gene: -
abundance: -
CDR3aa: CASSPPWGAYEQYF
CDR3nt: TGTGCCAGCAGCCCACCCTGGGGGGCCTACGAGCAGTACTTC

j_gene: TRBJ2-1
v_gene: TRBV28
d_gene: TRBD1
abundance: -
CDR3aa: CASSHRQGFDEQFF
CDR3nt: TGTGCCAGCAGTCACCGACAGGGTTTTGATGAGCAGTTCTTC

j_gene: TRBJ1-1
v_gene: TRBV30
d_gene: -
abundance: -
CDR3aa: CAWSRGWDPKSAEAFF
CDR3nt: TGTGCCTGGAGTCGGGGGTGGGACCCCAAATCGGCTGAAGCTTTCTTT

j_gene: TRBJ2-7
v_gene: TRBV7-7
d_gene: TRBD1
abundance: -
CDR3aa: CASSPGTGVEQYF
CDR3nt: TGTGCCAGCAGCCCGGGGACAGGGGTTGAGCAGTACTTC

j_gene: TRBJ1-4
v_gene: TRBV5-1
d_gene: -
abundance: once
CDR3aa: CASSLVPGLRKKLFF
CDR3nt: TGCGCCAGCAGCTTGGTCCCCGGGTTGAGGAAAAAACTGTTTTTT

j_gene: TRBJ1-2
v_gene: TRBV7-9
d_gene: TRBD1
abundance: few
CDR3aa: CASSLGTGDGYTF
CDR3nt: TGTGCCAGCAGCTTGGGGACAGGGGATGGCTACACCTTC

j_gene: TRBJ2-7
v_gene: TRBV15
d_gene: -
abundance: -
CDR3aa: CATSSSGRSPTSSYEQYF
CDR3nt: TGTGCCACCAGCTCTTCCGGACGGAGTCCGACGAGCTCCTACGAGCAGTACTTC

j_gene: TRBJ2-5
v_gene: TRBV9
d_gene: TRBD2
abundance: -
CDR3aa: CASSLGLAGGGGETQYF
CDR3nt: TGTGCCAGCAGCCTGGGCCTAGCGGGAGGAGGGGGAGAGACCCAGTACTTC

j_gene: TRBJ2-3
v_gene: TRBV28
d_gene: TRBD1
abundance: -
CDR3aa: CASSLRDRARKADTQYF
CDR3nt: TGTGCCAGCAGTTTACGGGACAGGGCCCGTAAGGCAGATACGCAGTATTTT

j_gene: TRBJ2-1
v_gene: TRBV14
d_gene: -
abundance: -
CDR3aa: CASSQEGLGYNEQFF
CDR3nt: TGTGCCAGCAGCCAAGAGGGCCTCGGATACAATGAGCAGTTCTTC

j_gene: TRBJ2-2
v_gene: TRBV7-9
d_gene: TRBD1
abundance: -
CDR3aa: CASRPAGGTGELFF
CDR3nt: TGTGCCAGCAGACCAGCAGGGGGCACCGGGGAGCTGTTTTTT